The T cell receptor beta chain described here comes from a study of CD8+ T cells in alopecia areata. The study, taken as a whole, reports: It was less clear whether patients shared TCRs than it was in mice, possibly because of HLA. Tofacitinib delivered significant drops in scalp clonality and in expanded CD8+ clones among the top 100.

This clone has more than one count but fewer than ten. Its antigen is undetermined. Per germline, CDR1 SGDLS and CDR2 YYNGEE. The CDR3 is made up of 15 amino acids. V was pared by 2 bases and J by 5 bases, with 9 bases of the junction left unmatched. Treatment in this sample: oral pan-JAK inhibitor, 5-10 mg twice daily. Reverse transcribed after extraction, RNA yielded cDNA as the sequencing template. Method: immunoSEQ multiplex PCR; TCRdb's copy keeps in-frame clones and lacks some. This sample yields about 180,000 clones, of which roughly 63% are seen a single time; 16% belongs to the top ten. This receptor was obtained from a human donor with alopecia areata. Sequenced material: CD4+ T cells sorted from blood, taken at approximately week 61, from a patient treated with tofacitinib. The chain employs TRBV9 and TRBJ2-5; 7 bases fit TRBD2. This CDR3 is CASSVGAGPGETQYF. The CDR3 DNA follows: TGTGCCAGCAGCGTTGGAGCGGGGCCGGGGGAGACCCAGTACTTC.